These 27 T cell receptor beta chains were sequenced from one sample in a study of blood T cell repertoires in COVID-19. This table comes from immunoSEQ multiplex PCR, and its TCRdb copy is limited to in-frame clones, with some not included. Of 70,000 or so clones listed, about nine tenths are singletons. Source material: peripheral blood. The receptors were gathered from a man aged 70-80 years with active or convalescent COVID-19.

V and J are TRBV7-3 and TRBJ2-5; D is ambiguous. Germline CDR1 and CDR2: SGHTA and FQGTGA. The CDR3 is 13 amino acids. Trimming removed 4 bases at V and 7 bases at J, with 13 bases between. CDR3 region: CASSSAASGTQYF. CDR3 coding DNA: TGTGCCAGCAGCTCCGCCGCTTCGGGGACCCAGTACTTC.

This clone was recorded only once. The J gene is TRBJ1-2, the V gene TRBV7-9; unclear D gene. The CDR3 runs 13 residues. V was shortened by 3 bases and J by 8 bases, with 13 bases between the two germline ends. CDR1 and CDR2 (germline): SEHNR, FQNEAQ (reference sequence). The CDR3 DNA follows: TGTGCCAGCAGCTTCAGTCCGTCGGAGGGCTACACCTTC. It is translated as CASSFSPSEGYTF.

The chain has TRBV19 and TRBJ1-5; TRBD1 is a possible D gene (6 bases). The CDR3 is 14 amino acids. In germline, CDR1 is LNHDA, CDR2 SQIVND (reference sequence). The V gene lost 2 bases and the J gene lost 6 bases, with 11 bases spanning the gap. In DNA, the CDR3 is TGTGCCAGTAGTATAAGGTTAGGGGGTCAGCCCCAGCATTTT. Protein sequence: CASSIRLGGQPQHF. The variable domain in full, completed from reference TRBV19 and TRBJ1-5, reads DGGITQSPKYLFRKEGQNVTLSCEQNLNHDAMYWYRQDPGQGLRLIYYSQIVNDFQKGDIAEGYSVSREKKESFPLTVTSAQKNPTAFYLCASSIRLGGQPQHFGDGTRLSIL.

V usage is TRBV11-2 and J usage is TRBJ1-2; D might be TRBD1 (6 bases). The CDR3 has 13 residues. In germline, CDR1 is SGHAT, CDR2 FQNNGV. V was cut by 5 bases and J by 2 bases, with 9 bases left in between. CDR3 nucleotide sequence: TGTGCCAGCAGCCCCGGACAGAACTATGGCTACACCTTC. Encoded protein: CASSPGQNYGYTF.

The rearrangement uses TRBV28 and TRBJ1-1; no clear D. The CDR3 runs to 15 residues. Per the germline V gene, CDR1 is MDHEN and CDR2 is SYDVKM. V lost 3 bases and J lost 3, with 14 bases in between. CDR3 nucleotide sequence: TGTGCCAGCAGTTTGAGGTGGTCGGGGTACACTGAAGCTTTCTTT. This translates into CASSLRWSGYTEAFF.

In DNA, the CDR3 is TGTGCCAGCAAGGTAAGGAGGAACACTGAAGCTTTCTTT. It encodes CASKVRRNTEAFF. The chain joins TRBV12-3 or TRBV12-4 to TRBJ1-1; D ambiguous. The CDR3 has 13 residues. V dropped 7 bases and J dropped 1 base, with 10 bases sitting between them.

The V call is TRBV28, the J call TRBJ2-4, with D hard to call. The CDR3 covers 15 residues. V was trimmed by 4 bases and J by 1 base, leaving 11 bases between them. Germline V gives CDR1 MDHEN, CDR2 SYDVKM. CDR3 coding DNA: TGTGCCAGCAGTTCTGCGAGTGAGGCCAAAAACATTCAGTACTTC. Its protein is CASSSASEAKNIQYF. The full variable domain, with the rest looked up from reference TRBV28 and TRBJ2-4, is DVKVTQSSRYLVKRTGEKVFLECVQDMDHENMFWYRQDPGLGLRLIYFSYDVKMKEKGDIPEGYSVSREKKERFSLILESASTNQTSMYLCASSSASEAKNIQYFGAGTRLSVL.

This chain connects TRBV29-1 to TRBJ1-1, with a tentative D call TRBD1 (5 bases). Per germline, CDR1 SQVTM and CDR2 ANQGSEA. The CDR3 extends over 16 amino acids. Deletions cut 4 bases from V and 1 base from J, with 19 bases between. The CDR3 DNA sequence: TGCAGCGTTGCGAATGCCGGGGACTTGGGGAACACTGAAGCTTTCTTT. Its protein is CSVANAGDLGNTEAFF.

The chain carries TRBV5-3 and TRBJ2-2, with a weak D call TRBD2 (5 bases). TRBV5-3 is an open reading frame, and its role is uncertain. The germline V and J ends were trimmed by 3 bases and 6 bases, with 15 bases remaining between them. This CDR3 has 15 amino acids. In DNA form, the CDR3 reads TGTGCCAGAAGCTGGGGTAGAGAGAGGGCCGGGGAGCTGTTTTTT. Its protein product is CARSWGRERAGELFF.

This chain joins TRBV9 and TRBJ2-1, with TRBD2 matching over 10 bases. The length of the CDR3 is 15 residues. With 1 base clipped from V and 10 bases from J, the junction kept 8 bases outside the gene matches. Germline V gene sequence: CDR1 SGDLS, CDR2 YYNGEE. Written as DNA, the CDR3 is TGTGCCAGCAGCGTATCTCTAGCGGGAGTTAGCGAGCAGTTCTTC. Translating gives CASSVSLAGVSEQFF.

The V gene is TRBV4-1, the J gene TRBJ1-1; D might be TRBD1 (5 bases). CDR1 is MGHRA and CDR2 is YSYEKL in the germline V gene. This CDR3 region has 16 residues. Trimming left V 0 bases short and J 4 bases short, with 15 bases between. CDR3 bases: TGCGCCAGCAGCCAAGATTGGGTCGGGGGAGGCACTGAAGCTTTCTTT. Protein product: CASSQDWVGGGTEAFF.

The chain joins TRBV11-2 to TRBJ2-2, with 10 bases that match TRBD2. Germline V gene lookup returns CDR1 SGHAT and CDR2 FQNNGV. The CDR3 consists of 15 residues. The ends lost 6 bases at V and 5 bases at J; junction bases unmatched: 6. The CDR3 loop is CASRPIAGGTGELFF. The CDR3 nucleotides read TGTGCCAGCAGACCTATAGCGGGAGGAACCGGGGAGCTGTTTTTT.

The chain uses TRBV18 and TRBJ1-1; no clear D gene. Trimming took 0 bases from V and 1 from J, leaving 6 bases between them. This CDR3 is 14 amino acids long. The germline V gene encodes CDR1 KGHSH and CDR2 LQKENI. CDR3 loop: CASSPPSPNTEAFF. DNA of the CDR3: TGTGCCAGCTCACCACCGTCTCCGAACACTGAAGCTTTCTTT. The full variable domain, with the rest looked up from reference TRBV18 and TRBJ1-1, is NAGVMQNPRHLVRRRGQEARLRCSPMKGHSHVYWYRQLPEEGLKFMVYLQKENIIDESGMPKERFSAEFPKEGPSILRIQQVVRGDSAAYFCASSPPSPNTEAFFGQGTRLTVV.

This sequence joins TRBV30 and TRBJ1-3; D unclear. CDR1 is GTSNPN, CDR2 SVGIG, per germline (reference sequence). The CDR3 length is 15 residues. Trimming took 0 bases from V and 1 from J, leaving 10 bases between them. CDR3 coding DNA: TGTGCCTGGAGTGTGGGTCAGGCATCTGGAAACACCATATATTTT. It is translated as CAWSVGQASGNTIYF.

The chain links TRBV2 to TRBJ2-5; TRBD2 aligns across 7 bases. V shed 8 bases and J 4 bases; nucleotides not matched to a gene: 4. Germline lookup yields CDR1 SNHLY and CDR2 FYNNEI. The CDR3 is made up of 12 amino acids. In DNA form, the CDR3 reads TGTGCCAGCGTTTCGGGAGGAGAGACCCAGTACTTC. Translated: CASVSGGETQYF. Full variable domain (rest looked up from reference TRBV2 and TRBJ2-5): EPEVTQTPSHQVTQMGQEVILRCVPISNHLYFYWYRQILGQKVEFLVSFYNNEISEKSEIFDDQFSVERPDGSNFTLKIRSTKLEDSAMYFCASVSGGETQYFGPGTRLLVL.

The V call is TRBV3-1 (or the pseudogene TRBV3-2), the J call TRBJ2-1; 11 bases are a match to TRBD2. J gave up 3 bases and V 3 bases, and 1 base lay outside the gene matches. CDR1 is LGHDT and CDR2 is YNNKEL in the germline V gene (reference sequence). There are 15 residues in the CDR3. The CDR3 region is CASSQTSGNYNEQFF. DNA for the CDR3: TGTGCCAGCAGCCAGACTAGCGGGAACTACAATGAGCAGTTCTTC.

This sequence joins TRBV3-1 (or the pseudogene TRBV3-2) and TRBJ1-4; 7 bases fit TRBD1. This CDR3 spans 15 amino acids. J gave up 2 bases and V 5 bases, and 5 bases lay outside the gene matches. Germline CDR1 LGHDT, CDR2 YNNKEL (reference sequence). The CDR3 is CASSLQGMTNEKLFF. The CDR3 region has the DNA TGTGCCAGCAGCTTACAGGGGATGACTAATGAAAAACTGTTTTTT.

This clone has just one count. This sequence joins TRBV3-1 (or the pseudogene TRBV3-2) and TRBJ2-1; 9 positions agree with TRBD2. The CDR3 totals 18 residues. Germline CDR1 LGHDT, CDR2 YNNKEL (reference sequence). V shed 1 base, J shed 0 bases, and the junction held 7 bases outside the gene matches. CDR3 nucleotides: TGTGCCAGCAGCCAAGTCTTTAGCGGGAGCACCTCCTACAATGAGCAGTTCTTC. As protein: CASSQVFSGSTSYNEQFF.

This clone was seen at least ten times. V usage is TRBV15 and J usage is TRBJ2-5, with 8 positions matching TRBD2. The length of the CDR3 is 15 residues. The germline CDR1 and CDR2 sequences are LNHNV and YYDKDF (reference sequence). The ends lost 3 bases at V and 1 base at J; junction bases unmatched: 4. The CDR3 region is CATSSGRATQETQYF. The CDR3 coding sequence is TGTGCCACCAGCAGCGGGAGGGCTACCCAAGAGACCCAGTACTTC.

The V call is TRBV7-9, the J call TRBJ2-3, with D unresolved. Germline CDR1 reads SEHNR; CDR2 reads FQNEAQ (reference sequence). Trimming removed 2 bases at V and 8 bases at J, with 8 bases between. This CDR3 comprises 12 residues. In nucleotides, the CDR3 is TGTGCCAGCAGCTTATTGGAGCTTACGCAGTATTTT. This translates into CASSLLELTQYF.

The chain uses TRBV5-4 and TRBJ2-2; D possibly corresponds to TRBD1 (5 bases). CDR1 and CDR2 from the germline V gene are SGHNT and YYREEE (reference sequence). V was shortened by 0 bases and J by 1 base, with 13 bases between the two germline ends. The CDR3 consists of 17 residues. The CDR3 sequence: CASSLARGPLNTGELFF. In DNA, the CDR3 is TGTGCCAGCAGCTTGGCTAGGGGCCCACTGAACACCGGGGAGCTGTTTTTT.

The J gene is TRBJ1-1, the V gene TRBV5-1, with a tentative D call TRBD1 (5 bases). Germline V lookup: CDR1 SGHRS, CDR2 YFSETQ. Trimming shortened V by 1 base and J by 1 base, and 11 bases separated the two germline ends. There are 15 residues in the CDR3. The CDR3 spells CASSLLGGGNTEAFF. The CDR3, as DNA: TGCGCCAGCAGCTTGTTGGGGGGAGGGAACACTGAAGCTTTCTTT. Supplemented by reference TRBV5-1 and TRBJ1-1, the full variable domain reads KAGVTQTPRYLIKTRGQQVTLSCSPISGHRSVSWYQQTPGQGLQFLFEYFSETQRNKGNFPGRFSGRQFSNSRSEMNVSTLELGDSALYLCASSLLGGGNTEAFFGQGTRLTVV.

The rearrangement joins TRBV7-2 to TRBJ1-6; 7 bases line up with TRBD1. CDR1 and CDR2 (germline): SGHTA, FQGNSA. This CDR3 region has 15 residues. The junction had 7 bases not matched to a gene; V was cut back by 2 bases and J by 9 bases. CDR3 amino acids: CASSLFMTGTSPLHF. The DNA for the CDR3 is TGTGCCAGCAGCTTATTCATGACAGGGACTTCACCCCTCCACTTT.

V and J are TRBV27 and TRBJ2-5; 8 nucleotides match TRBD1. The ends lost 5 bases at V and 3 bases at J; junction bases unmatched: 23. CDR3 length: 20 amino acids. Germline V lookup: CDR1 MNHEY, CDR2 SMNVEV (reference sequence). As DNA, the CDR3 is TGTGCCAGCAGTCCAAACATCCACGCATCCCGGACAGGGATGAAAGAGACCCAGTACTTC. Protein product: CASSPNIHASRTGMKETQYF.

J is TRBJ2-5 and V is TRBV5-1; D is possibly TRBD1 (5 bases). CDR3 length equals 15 residues. Trimming pared 0 bases from V and 1 base from J, leaving 10 bases between. The germline CDR1 and CDR2 sequences are SGHRS and YFSETQ. CDR3 amino acids: CASSLAEDIQETQYF. The CDR3 DNA is TGCGCCAGCAGCTTGGCCGAGGACATCCAAGAGACCCAGTACTTC.

The gene calls are TRBV7-9 and TRBJ2-3; tentatively, D is TRBD2 (8 bases). The CDR3 sequence is 16 residues long. V was trimmed by 1 base and J by 10 bases, leaving 21 bases between them. Germline CDR1 and CDR2: SEHNR and FQNEAQ (reference sequence). The CDR3 region is CASSLVGRGGQMAQYF. The CDR3 nucleotides read TGTGCCAGCAGCTTAGTGGGTCGGGGGGGACAGATGGCGCAGTATTTT.

This sequence joins TRBV12-2 and TRBJ1-5; the table's D call, TRBD1, was not checked against the DNA. TRBV12-2 is labeled a pseudogene. The CDR3 runs 16 residues. The CDR3 loop is CASRLGVTDSCQPQHF. Here the CDR3 DNA reads TGTGCAAGTCGCTTAGGTGTGACAGACAGTTGTCAGCCCCAGCATTTT.